These 21 T cell receptor beta chains originate from one sample sequenced in a study of shared clonotypes between healthy human individuals. Here immunoSEQ multiplex PCR was the method, and the copy in TCRdb shows in-frame clones only, minus some. The sample lists some 2.1 million clones; about 95% were seen once. Terminally differentiated effector memory CD45RA+ cells were excluded from the naive CD8 cells, which were CD45RO-negative and positively selected for CCR7. Source material: naive CD8+ T cells sorted from blood. The receptors shown here come from a man between 18 and 35 years old in good health.

This chain links TRBV7-9 with TRBJ2-7; D might be TRBD1 or TRBD2, each matching 5 bases. The germline CDR1 and CDR2 sequences are SEHNR and FQNEAQ (reference sequence). Deletions cut 1 base from V and 0 bases from J, with 7 bases between. The CDR3 spans 14 residues. In nucleotides, the CDR3 is TGTGCCAGCAGCTTAGGGGACGTCTCCTACGAGCAGTACTTC. It translates to CASSLGDVSYEQYF.

This chain joins TRBV9 and TRBJ2-1; no reliable D call. The V gene lost 6 bases and the J gene lost 6 bases, with 10 bases spanning the gap. This CDR3 region has 12 residues. Germline V gene data show CDR1 as SGDLS and CDR2 as YYNGEE. CDR3 protein: CASTTPPNEQFF. The CDR3 DNA follows: TGTGCCAGCACCACACCGCCCAATGAGCAGTTCTTC.

V and J are TRBV27 and TRBJ2-3, with D perhaps being TRBD1 or TRBD2 (5 bases each). This CDR3 region has 18 residues. Germline V gives CDR1 MNHEY, CDR2 SMNVEV (reference sequence). V lost 5 bases to trimming and J lost 0 bases, with 21 bases between them. The CDR3 coding sequence is TGTGCCAGCAGTCCCCTGGGAGTACAAAAGGGGAGCACAGATACGCAGTATTTT. This translates into CASSPLGVQKGSTDTQYF.

In nucleotides, the CDR3 is TGTGCCAGCAGCGTACAGGGGGTTCAAGCGGCGAACTTTTACAATGAGCAGTTCTTC. Its translation: CASSVQGVQAANFYNEQFF. The chain carries TRBV5-4 and TRBJ2-1; 8 positions match TRBD1. The CDR3 has 19 residues. Per the germline V gene, CDR1 is SGHNT and CDR2 is YYREEE (reference sequence). V shed 4 bases, J shed 4 bases, and the junction held 19 bases outside the gene matches.

On this clone itself: Other nucleotide sequences from this sample produce the same CDR3. The genes are TRBV11-2 and TRBJ2-7; a weak D match, TRBD2 (6 bases). Germline-derived CDR1 and CDR2 are SGHAT and FQNNGV. The V end lost 4 bases, the J end lost 0 bases, and 7 bases lay between the germline ends. The CDR3 has 13 residues. DNA of the CDR3: TGTGCCAGCAGCTCCGGGAGCTCCTACGAGCAGTACTTC. Translation gives CASSSGSSYEQYF.

The rearrangement uses TRBV19 and TRBJ1-3; 9 bases map to TRBD1. CDR3 length equals 15 residues. Trimming at V came to 4 bases and at J to 4 bases, leaving 5 bases not matched to a gene. Germline V gene sequence: CDR1 LNHDA, CDR2 SQIVND (reference sequence). For the CDR3, the DNA is TGTGCCAGTAGTACCGGGACAGGGAACGGAAACACCATATATTTT. Translated: CASSTGTGNGNTIYF.

This chain connects TRBV7-9 to TRBJ2-5, with TRBD2 as a possible D gene (6 bases). The CDR3 is 16 residues long. Germline CDR1 is SEHNR and CDR2 is FQNEAQ (reference sequence). The germline V and J ends were trimmed by 0 bases and 1 base, with 12 bases remaining between them. CDR3 sequence: CASSLAGSGPQETQYF. DNA of the CDR3: TGTGCCAGCAGCTTAGCCGGGAGTGGTCCCCAAGAGACCCAGTACTTC.

V and J are TRBV5-6 and TRBJ2-7; D is undetermined. Trimming removed 3 bases from V and 3 bases from J, with 10 bases in between. The CDR3 totals 13 residues. In germline, CDR1 is SGHDT, CDR2 YYEEEE. DNA for the CDR3: TGTGCCAGCAGCTCGGCGTATAACTACGAGCAGTACTTC. Translated: CASSSAYNYEQYF.

The chain carries TRBV15 and TRBJ2-1; D remains ambiguous. Trimming shortened V by 4 bases and J by 4 bases, and 8 bases separated the two germline ends. Looked up from germline, CDR1 is LNHNV and CDR2 is YYDKDF (reference sequence). CDR3 length equals 13 residues. The CDR3 loop reads CATSIALYNEQFF. The CDR3 DNA sequence: TGTGCCACCAGCATCGCCCTGTACAATGAGCAGTTCTTC.

Concerning this clone: At the DNA level, this CDR3 is encoded by other sequences in the same sample as well. The gene calls are TRBV9 and TRBJ2-7; D gene uncertain. CDR1 and CDR2 (germline): SGDLS, YYNGEE. Trimming stripped 0 bases from V and 3 bases from J, with 10 bases between. This CDR3 has 14 amino acids. CDR3 sequence (DNA): TGTGCCAGCAGCGTAGCTGAGGCAGGCTACGAGCAGTACTTC. Translated: CASSVAEAGYEQYF.

The V and J genes are TRBV7-9 and TRBJ2-3; TRBD2 aligns across 13 bases. Germline V gives CDR1 SEHNR, CDR2 FQNEAQ (reference sequence). This CDR3 region has 16 residues. The V gene end was trimmed by 5 bases and the J gene end by 8 bases; junction bases not matched to a gene: 10. The CDR3 DNA reads TGTGCCAGCAGCCCGACTAGCGGGGGGCCTGTGGGTACGCAGTATTTT. This translates into CASSPTSGGPVGTQYF.

This clone has just one count. Additional DNA sequences in this sample encode the identical CDR3. J is TRBJ2-1 and V is TRBV5-1; tentatively, D is TRBD2 (5 bases). There are 13 residues in the CDR3. V was cut by 0 bases and J by 10 bases, with 11 bases left in between. The germline CDR1 and CDR2 sequences are SGHRS and YFSETQ. Here the CDR3 DNA reads TGCGCCAGCAGCTTGGTTGCTAGCAGCGAGCAGTTCTTC. Its protein is CASSLVASSEQFF. The variable domain in full, completed from reference TRBV5-1 and TRBJ2-1, reads KAGVTQTPRYLIKTRGQQVTLSCSPISGHRSVSWYQQTPGQGLQFLFEYFSETQRNKGNFPGRFSGRQFSNSRSEMNVSTLELGDSALYLCASSLVASSEQFFGPGTRLTVL.

The V and J genes are TRBV10-3 and TRBJ2-2; 8 nucleotides line up with TRBD1. The germline CDR1 and CDR2 sequences are ENHRY and SYGVKD. The CDR3 runs to 18 residues. The ends lost 6 bases at V and 5 bases at J; junction bases unmatched: 17. The CDR3 bases are TGTGCCATCAGGGGGGACAGGTCGATCGGACTCGATACCGGGGAGCTGTTTTTT. It is translated as CAIRGDRSIGLDTGELFF.

This sequence joins TRBV13 and TRBJ2-7; D is possibly TRBD2 (6 bases). Deletions cut 2 bases from V and 3 bases from J, with 8 bases between. CDR1 is PRHDT and CDR2 is FYEKMQ in the germline V gene (reference sequence). The CDR3 extends over 13 amino acids. CDR3 sequence reads: CASSLTSFYEQYF. CDR3 nucleotides: TGTGCCAGCAGCTTAACTAGCTTCTACGAGCAGTACTTC.

V and J are TRBV15 and TRBJ2-1; the D is unclear. Trimming removed 4 bases from V and 7 bases from J, with 11 bases in between. CDR1 is LNHNV and CDR2 is YYDKDF in the germline V gene (reference sequence). This CDR3 has 13 residues. Here the CDR3 reads CATSISIGNEQFF. DNA for the CDR3: TGTGCCACCAGCATTAGTATCGGGAATGAGCAGTTCTTC.

The rearrangement links TRBV5-4 to TRBJ2-4, with unresolved D. V lost 3 bases and J lost 5, with 3 bases in between. In germline, CDR1 is SGHNT, CDR2 YYREEE (reference sequence). The CDR3 loop spans 11 amino acids. The CDR3: CASSSENIQYF. CDR3 DNA: TGTGCCAGCAGCTCTGAAAACATTCAGTACTTC.

V usage is TRBV7-8 and J usage is TRBJ2-1, with D uncertain. Between the trimmed V and J ends, which lost 2 bases and 3 bases, there was a span of 11 bases. The CDR3 sequence is 15 residues long. Germline CDR1 and CDR2: SGHVS and FQNEAQ. This chain's CDR3 is CASSLNLGFYNEQFF. CDR3 nucleotide sequence: TGTGCCAGCAGCTTAAACCTAGGGTTCTACAATGAGCAGTTCTTC. The variable domain in full, with the rest retrieved from reference TRBV7-8 and TRBJ2-1, is GAGVSQSPRYKVAKRGQDVALRCDPISGHVSLFWYQQALGQGPEFLTYFQNEAQLDKSGLPSDRFFAERPEGSVSTLKIQRTQQEDSAVYLCASSLNLGFYNEQFFGPGTRLTVL.

Points on this clone: Within the sample, other DNA sequences also encode this same CDR3. This sequence joins TRBV2 and TRBJ2-5; no clear D gene. In germline, CDR1 is SNHLY, CDR2 FYNNEI. Trimming shortened V by 0 bases and J by 0 bases, and 5 bases separated the two germline ends. The CDR3 spans 14 residues. The CDR3 loop is CASSEAGYQETQYF. CDR3 nucleotide sequence: TGTGCCAGCAGTGAAGCAGGGTACCAAGAGACCCAGTACTTC.

A word on this clone: The same CDR3 also results from other DNA sequences found in this sample. The CDR3 region is CASSLGQGSTEAFF. The CDR3 DNA reads as TGTGCCAGCAGTTTAGGCCAGGGGTCCACTGAAGCTTTCTTT. V and J are TRBV27 and TRBJ1-1, with a weak D call TRBD1 (6 bases). Trimming stripped 2 bases from V and 4 bases from J, with 11 bases between. The CDR3 is 14 residues long. CDR1 and CDR2 from the germline V gene are MNHEY and SMNVEV (reference sequence).

The chain has TRBV11-2 and TRBJ2-7; D is perhaps TRBD1 (5 bases). V was cut by 2 bases and J by 6 bases, with 17 bases left in between. There are 15 residues in the CDR3. CDR1 is SGHAT and CDR2 is FQNNGV in the germline V gene. CDR3 sequence reads: CASSLHRSLMLEQYF. The CDR3 nucleotides are TGTGCCAGCAGCTTACACAGGAGTCTTATGCTCGAGCAGTACTTC.

This CDR3 is CAWSHTGLGNTIYF. In nucleotides, the CDR3 is TGTGCCTGGAGTCATACAGGGTTAGGAAACACCATATATTTT. The chain is built from TRBV30 and TRBJ1-3; a weak D match, TRBD1 (6 bases). The germline V and J ends were trimmed by 2 bases and 4 bases, with 12 bases remaining between them. The germline CDR1 and CDR2 sequences are GTSNPN and SVGIG (reference sequence). This CDR3 is 14 amino acids long.